The T cell receptor beta chain described here comes from a study of blood T cells in healthy people across ages. Sample-barcoded 5' priming and a J-beta primer mix drove a second PCR of roughly 6 to 12 cycles. A template-switch adaptor that had 12 random nucleotides put a tag on each cDNA molecule. TCRdb ran MiXCR on the 5' RACE reads and lists one entry per CDR3 protein. Counted here are about 680,000 distinct CDR3 sequences, about half occurring once; the ten biggest clones make up around a third. This CDR3 is built from 15 residues. V gave up 6 bases and J gave up 5 bases, with 19 bases separating them. As regards this clonotype: Its cognate antigen is unknown.

Each donor's blood draw was 8.5 to 10 milliliters of peripheral blood. Overall study results and limits: Naive CD4+ cells and diversity were both higher in long-lived donors than in aged donors.

The sequenced material came from blood. This receptor was obtained from a woman aged 55-69 years in good health. The chain joins TRBV12-3 or TRBV12-4 to TRBJ2-5, with a possible D match to TRBD2 (6 bases). The CDR3 is CASRPQDYPQETQYF. Here the CDR3 DNA reads TGTGCCAGCAGACCTCAGGACTATCCGCAGGAGACCCAGTACTTC.